The subject of this entry is one T cell receptor (beta chain). Its antigen remains unknown. The donors, all of them Caucasian adults, lived in Nashville, Tennessee. Germline V gives CDR1 MGHDK, CDR2 SYGVNS. The length of the CDR3 is 18 residues. With V trimmed by 2 bases and J by 7 bases, 14 bases remained unmatched. For each subset, genomic DNA was distributed in equal portions over several immunoSEQ plates. Each PCR replicate from the sorted subsets contained about 210 ng DNA, which is roughly 33,000 T cell genomes. Only in-frame clones appear in the TCRdb table, and some are missing; sequencing was by immunoSEQ multiplex PCR. The table records under 85,000 clones, 60% to 70% of them present only once. This entry belongs to a study of shared clonotypes between healthy human individuals. General study results and limits: Generally, naive subsets (rather than memory subsets) showed larger estimated richness.

The J gene is TRBJ2-7, the V gene TRBV25-1, with 13 bases matching TRBD2. This clonotype was sampled from a man aged 30 to 45 in good health. Sequencing was performed on memory CD8+ T cells sorted from blood. Subset denoted: CD45RO+ cells pooled with CCR7-negative TemRA cells. The CDR3 bases are TGTGCCAGCAGTGAAACCACCTTCACTAGCGGGAGGGAGGAAGAGCAGTACTTC. The encoded protein is CASSETTFTSGREEEQYF.